This T cell receptor (beta chain) derives from a study of blood T cell repertoires in COVID-19. Clones were read by immunoSEQ multiplex PCR, and TCRdb kept only the in-frame ones, dropping some. The data contain about 270,000 clones, around 89% of them singletons. This clone was picked up one time. Individuals drawn from 24 US areas were roughly 18 to 95 years old. This clonotype was obtained from a woman between 40 and 55 years old with acute COVID-19. Sequencing used PBMCs or T cells enriched from blood (not recorded which).

As DNA, the CDR3 is TGCGCCAGCGGGACAGGGGAAGAGACCCAGTACTTC. Its translation is CASGTGEETQYF. The chain joins TRBV10-2 to TRBJ2-5; 10 bases line up with TRBD1. The CDR3 covers 12 residues. Germline V gene lookup returns CDR1 WSHSY and CDR2 SAAADI. V lost 8 bases, J lost 3 bases, and 0 bases stayed unmatched.